This TCR beta chain originates from a study of cytomegalovirus exposure and HLA in healthy donors. Germline V gene lookup returns CDR1 SQVTM and CDR2 ANQGSEA. The V and J ends lost 7 bases and 6 bases, in that order; junction bases with no gene match: 20. There are 17 residues in the CDR3. With 60 Vbeta and 13 Jbeta primers, the PCR was carried out. Sequencing was performed with immunoSEQ multiplex PCR; in TCRdb, only in-frame clones are kept and a portion is missing. This repertoire shows roughly 100,000 clones, around 84% found once; its top ten account for approximately 3%. Sequencing was performed on PBMCs. The clonotype comes from a middle-aged woman in good health and CMV-seronegative. The chain joins TRBV29-1 to TRBJ2-1; 8 bases are a match to TRBD2. The CDR3 DNA reads as TGCAGCGCTAGGGGCCAAGGGGCGGGAGGAGGGCCCAATGAGCAGTTCTTC. Amino acid sequence: CSARGQGAGGGPNEQFF.